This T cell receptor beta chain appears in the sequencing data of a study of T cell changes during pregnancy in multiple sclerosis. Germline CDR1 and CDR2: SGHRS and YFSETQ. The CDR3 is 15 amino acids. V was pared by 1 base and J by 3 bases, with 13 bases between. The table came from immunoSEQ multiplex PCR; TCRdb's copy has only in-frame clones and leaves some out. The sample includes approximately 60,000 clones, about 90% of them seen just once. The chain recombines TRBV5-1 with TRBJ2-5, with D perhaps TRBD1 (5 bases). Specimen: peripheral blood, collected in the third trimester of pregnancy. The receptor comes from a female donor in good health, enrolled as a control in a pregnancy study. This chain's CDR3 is CASSLLGLGKETQYF. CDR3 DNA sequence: TGCGCCAGCAGCTTGTTGGGGCTTGGGAAAGAGACCCAGTACTTC.